Following are 32 T cell receptor beta chains from one sample sequenced in a study of blood T cell repertoires in COVID-19. Clones were read by immunoSEQ multiplex PCR, and TCRdb kept only the in-frame ones, dropping some. The sample records over 120,000 clones, around 83% being singletons. Input material: PBMCs or T cells enriched from blood (not recorded which). The receptor set was obtained from a man aged 45-65 years who had recovered from COVID-19.

The rearrangement joins TRBV29-1 to TRBJ2-5; 11 bases match TRBD2. V trimming: 6 bases; J trimming: 5 bases; junction bases outside the gene matches: 20. CDR1 and CDR2 from the germline V gene are SQVTM and ANQGSEA. This CDR3 has 18 residues. This CDR3 reads CSVDSPLTSGDPGETQYF. In nucleotides, the CDR3 is TGCAGCGTGGATAGCCCCCTGACTAGCGGGGACCCCGGGGAGACCCAGTACTTC.

This chain uses TRBV18 with TRBJ1-4, with 7 bases lining up with TRBD1. V was clipped by 3 bases and J by 3 bases; unmatched bases: 4. The CDR3 is 15 residues long. The germline gives CDR1 KGHSH, CDR2 LQKENI. CDR3 bases: TGTGCCAGCTCACCGGGACAGAACCCTAATGAAAAACTGTTTTTT. Protein sequence: CASSPGQNPNEKLFF. Combining the CDR3 with reference TRBV18 and TRBJ1-4 gives the whole variable domain NAGVMQNPRHLVRRRGQEARLRCSPMKGHSHVYWYRQLPEEGLKFMVYLQKENIIDESGMPKERFSAEFPKEGPSILRIQQVVRGDSAAYFCASSPGQNPNEKLFFGSGTQLSVL.

The chain uses TRBV13 and TRBJ2-5, with 10 bases aligning to TRBD2. Germline V gives CDR1 PRHDT, CDR2 FYEKMQ (reference sequence). The CDR3 extends over 15 amino acids. J was trimmed by 2 bases and V by 3 bases; bases with no gene match: 3. CDR3 region: CASSFQRGGQETQYF. The CDR3 nucleotides are TGTGCCAGCAGCTTCCAGCGGGGGGGGCAAGAGACCCAGTACTTC.

This clone was seen a handful of times. V usage is TRBV2 and J usage is TRBJ1-2, with D maybe TRBD1 (5 bases). CDR3 length: 15 residues. V shed 1 base and J shed 8 bases, with 17 bases lying between them. Looked up from germline, CDR1 is SNHLY and CDR2 is FYNNEI. The CDR3 bases are TGTGCCAGCAGTGAAGAGGACACGGCAAGGTACGGCTACACCTTC. This gives the protein CASSEEDTARYGYTF.

V gene TRBV7-6 combines with J gene TRBJ2-1, with unresolved D. Trimming removed 5 bases from V and 6 bases from J, with 8 bases in between. Germline assignment: CDR1 SGHVS and CDR2 FNYEAQ. The CDR3 length is 12 residues. The CDR3 nucleotides are TGTGCCAGCAGCCCTACTCGCAATGAGCAGTTCTTC. It encodes CASSPTRNEQFF.

This chain connects TRBV11-2 to TRBJ2-2; D might be TRBD2 (6 bases). V lost 6 bases and J 8 bases, leaving 13 bases between the germline ends. The CDR3 contains 13 residues. Germline CDR1 is SGHAT and CDR2 is FQNNGV. The CDR3 DNA follows: TGTGCCAGCAGTTCCGGGACTCGGGGGGAGCTGTTTTTT. It codes for CASSSGTRGELFF.

The rearrangement uses TRBV15 and TRBJ1-2; a weak D match, TRBD1 (6 bases). Germline assignment: CDR1 LNHNV and CDR2 YYDKDF (reference sequence). V lost 5 bases and J lost 7, with 20 bases in between. The CDR3 is 15 amino acids. CDR3 residues: CATSQRVRTVPGYTF. For the CDR3, the DNA is TGTGCCACCAGCCAGAGAGTGCGGACAGTTCCTGGCTACACCTTC.

V is TRBV7-2 and J is TRBJ2-2; TRBD2 might be the D (6 bases). The CDR3 runs to 15 residues. Between the trimmed V and J ends, which lost 6 bases and 7 bases, there was a span of 18 bases. Germline V lookup: CDR1 SGHTA, CDR2 FQGNSA. This CDR3 reads CASRANGGSGGELFF. In DNA form, the CDR3 reads TGTGCCAGCAGGGCTAACGGGGGAAGTGGCGGGGAGCTGTTTTTT.

The rearrangement joins TRBV3-1 (or the pseudogene TRBV3-2) to TRBJ1-5; D uncertain. The V end was cut by 3 bases, the J end by 5 bases, with 11 bases between. CDR1 is LGHDT and CDR2 is YNNKEL in the germline V gene (reference sequence). The CDR3 consists of 14 residues. The CDR3: CASSQAGSDQPQHF. The CDR3 DNA sequence: TGTGCCAGCAGCCAGGCAGGCTCGGATCAGCCCCAGCATTTT.

CDR3 sequence: CASSRQSSNQPQHF. The CDR3 nucleotides read TGTGCCAGCTCACGACAGTCTAGCAATCAGCCCCAGCATTTT. This rearrangement joins TRBV18 to TRBJ1-5; D possibly corresponds to TRBD1 (5 bases). The germline V gene encodes CDR1 KGHSH and CDR2 LQKENI. CDR3 length equals 14 residues. The V gene lost 4 bases and the J gene lost 0 bases, with 7 bases spanning the gap. Combining the CDR3 with reference TRBV18 and TRBJ1-5 gives the whole variable domain NAGVMQNPRHLVRRRGQEARLRCSPMKGHSHVYWYRQLPEEGLKFMVYLQKENIIDESGMPKERFSAEFPKEGPSILRIQQVVRGDSAAYFCASSRQSSNQPQHFGDGTRLSIL.

This clone appeared once. J is TRBJ1-6 and V is TRBV5-1; 7 bases align to TRBD1. Trimming took 4 bases from V and 7 from J; bases not matched to a gene: 5. CDR3 length: 14 amino acids. Germline V gives CDR1 SGHRS, CDR2 YFSETQ. The CDR3 nucleotides read TGCGCCAGCAGCCGAGGACAGGAGAATTCACCCCTCCACTTT. Translating gives CASSRGQENSPLHF.

The CDR3 reads CACTQATNEKLFF. Written as DNA, the CDR3 is TGTGCTTGTACACAGGCAACTAATGAAAAACTGTTTTTT. V gene TRBV28 combines with J gene TRBJ1-4, with D possibly TRBD1 on 5 matching bases. Germline lookup yields CDR1 MDHEN and CDR2 SYDVKM. This CDR3 has 13 amino acids.

The rearrangement uses TRBV6-5 and TRBJ1-2; TRBD1 aligns across 7 bases. The germline gives CDR1 MNHEY, CDR2 SVGAGI. V shed 2 bases and J 3 bases; nucleotides not matched to a gene: 3. CDR3 length: 14 amino acids. CDR3 sequence reads: CASSYSGTDYGYTF. The CDR3, as DNA: TGTGCCAGCAGTTACAGTGGGACAGACTATGGCTACACCTTC.

Comments on this clone: Other DNA sequences of this sample code for an identical CDR3. The rearrangement uses TRBV6-5 and TRBJ1-5; 9 bases agree with TRBD1. Germline CDR1 MNHEY, CDR2 SVGAGI. The junction had 2 bases not matched to a gene; V was cut back by 6 bases and J by 5 bases. The CDR3 totals 13 residues. The CDR3 DNA is TGTGCCAGCAGCAGACAGGGGGATCAGCCCCAGCATTTT. Amino acid sequence: CASSRQGDQPQHF.

This clone was seen once. This chain joins TRBV19 and TRBJ1-6; 8 bases are shared with TRBD1. This CDR3 contains 15 residues. In germline, CDR1 is LNHDA, CDR2 SQIVND (reference sequence). Trimming took 7 bases from V and 7 from J; bases not matched to a gene: 9. The CDR3 nucleotides are TGTGCCAGTAATAATAACAGGGGGAGGAATTCACCCCTCCACTTT. Translating it yields CASNNNRGRNSPLHF. Combining the CDR3 with reference TRBV19 and TRBJ1-6 gives the whole variable domain DGGITQSPKYLFRKEGQNVTLSCEQNLNHDAMYWYRQDPGQGLRLIYYSQIVNDFQKGDIAEGYSVSREKKESFPLTVTSAQKNPTAFYLCASNNNRGRNSPLHFGNGTRLTVT.

This clone was found once. This chain uses TRBV4-3 with TRBJ1-1, with 10 bases that match TRBD1. The CDR3 is 15 amino acids. Unmatched junction bases numbered 8, after V lost 4 bases and J lost 6 bases. Germline V gives CDR1 LGHNA, CDR2 YSLEER. In nucleotides, the CDR3 is TGCGCCAGCAGCCCTGACAGGGGGCGCATGGCTGAAGCTTTCTTT. This sequence encodes CASSPDRGRMAEAFF.

V gene TRBV13 combines with J gene TRBJ2-1; 7 nucleotides match TRBD2. Germline V gene data show CDR1 as PRHDT and CDR2 as FYEKMQ (reference sequence). The junction had 1 base not matched to a gene; V was cut back by 0 bases and J by 2 bases. This CDR3 is 15 amino acids long. This CDR3 reads CASSLGAGAYNEQFF. The CDR3, as DNA: TGTGCCAGCAGCTTAGGGGCGGGGGCCTACAATGAGCAGTTCTTC.

The chain combines TRBV27 with TRBJ1-1; unclear D gene. The CDR3 runs to 15 residues. Germline V gene lookup returns CDR1 MNHEY and CDR2 SMNVEV (reference sequence). The V end was cut by 1 base, the J end by 5 bases, with 14 bases between. The CDR3: CASSLFSGDGTEAFF. The CDR3 DNA follows: TGTGCCAGCAGTTTATTCAGCGGGGATGGGACTGAAGCTTTCTTT.

The chain couples TRBV7-8 to TRBJ2-3; 9 bases match TRBD2. CDR3 size: 14 residues. J was trimmed by 7 bases and V by 4 bases; bases with no gene match: 6. CDR1 SGHVS and CDR2 FQNEAQ come from the germline V gene. CDR3 in DNA: TGTGCCAGCAGCTCGGCGGGGGGGCGAAATACGCAGTATTTT. It yields the protein CASSSAGGRNTQYF.

The rearrangement uses TRBV7-2 and TRBJ2-2; no clear D gene. Germline V gene data show CDR1 as SGHTA and CDR2 as FQGNSA. The CDR3 runs 14 residues. The V gene lost 4 bases and the J gene lost 1 base, with 7 bases spanning the gap. CDR3 sequence reads: CASSYYMNTGELFF. CDR3 in DNA: TGTGCCAGCAGCTACTACATGAACACCGGGGAGCTGTTTTTT.

The chain uses TRBV5-4 and TRBJ2-5; 7 nucleotides match TRBD2. Germline values: CDR1 SGHNT, CDR2 YYREEE (reference sequence). The V gene end was trimmed by 5 bases and the J gene end by 3 bases; junction bases not matched to a gene: 7. The CDR3 spans 14 residues. This CDR3 is CASSWASGEETQYF. CDR3 nucleotide sequence: TGTGCCAGCAGTTGGGCTAGCGGAGAAGAGACCCAGTACTTC.

The gene calls are TRBV7-8 and TRBJ2-5; D unresolved. The CDR3 extends over 13 amino acids. Between the trimmed V and J ends, which lost 4 bases and 5 bases, there was a span of 11 bases. The V gene's germline CDR1 is SGHVS and CDR2 FQNEAQ. The chain's CDR3 is CASSSPFGETQYF. The DNA for the CDR3 is TGTGCCAGCAGCTCCCCCTTCGGGGAGACCCAGTACTTC.

This chain connects TRBV30 to TRBJ1-6, with 11 bases that match TRBD1. With V trimmed by 4 bases and J by 7 bases, 12 bases remained unmatched. Germline V gene lookup returns CDR1 GTSNPN and CDR2 SVGIG (reference sequence). The CDR3 sequence is 17 residues long. CDR3 in DNA: TGTGCCTGGAAGCGGACAGGGGGCGCGGGGTTGAATTCACCCCTCCACTTT. It yields the protein CAWKRTGGAGLNSPLHF.

This chain joins TRBV3-1 (or the pseudogene TRBV3-2) and TRBJ1-2; TRBD1 is a possible D gene (6 bases). This CDR3 contains 13 residues. CDR1 LGHDT and CDR2 YNNKEL come from the germline V gene (reference sequence). V gave up 4 bases and J gave up 10 bases, with 16 bases separating them. The CDR3 DNA follows: TGTGCCAGCAGCCTCGGGAGGGGGACGGTCTACACCTTC. Translated, it gives CASSLGRGTVYTF.

This clone has just a few counts. The chain employs TRBV11-3 and TRBJ2-1, with TRBD2 identical over 11 bases. CDR3 length: 18 amino acids. Looked up from germline, CDR1 is SGHNT and CDR2 is YENEEA. Trimming removed 1 base from V and 4 bases from J; junction bases left unmatched: 9. The CDR3 nucleotides read TGTGCCAGCAGCTTAGGATGGGCGACTAGCGGGGAATACAATGAGCAGTTCTTC. Residues: CASSLGWATSGEYNEQFF.

The chain couples TRBV11-2 to TRBJ2-2; maybe TRBD1 (5 bases). The germline CDR1 and CDR2 sequences are SGHAT and FQNNGV. Between the trimmed V and J ends, which lost 2 bases and 5 bases, there was a span of 9 bases. This CDR3 comprises 14 residues. The CDR3 coding sequence is TGTGCCAGCAGCTTAATCAGGGATACCGGGGAGCTGTTTTTT. Protein product: CASSLIRDTGELFF.

This clone was seen many times. The chain links TRBV7-8 to TRBJ1-6; D possibly corresponds to TRBD1 (5 bases). Per germline, CDR1 SGHVS and CDR2 FQNEAQ. This CDR3 has 16 amino acids. Trimming removed 4 bases at V and 4 bases at J, with 14 bases between. As DNA, the CDR3 is TGTGCCAGCAGCTCCGGGGGTAGCTCTTATAATTCACCCCTCCACTTT. Protein: CASSSGGSSYNSPLHF. Full variable domain (outside the CDR3, taken from reference TRBV7-8 and TRBJ1-6): GAGVSQSPRYKVAKRGQDVALRCDPISGHVSLFWYQQALGQGPEFLTYFQNEAQLDKSGLPSDRFFAERPEGSVSTLKIQRTQQEDSAVYLCASSSGGSSYNSPLHFGNGTRLTVT.

The rearrangement uses TRBV6-2 or TRBV6-3 and TRBJ2-2; 13 bases fit TRBD2. The germline V gene encodes CDR1 MNHEY and CDR2 SVGEGT. V trimming: 4 bases; J trimming: 0 bases; junction bases outside the gene matches: 2. This CDR3 has 17 amino acids. CDR3 sequence (DNA): TGTGCCAGCAGTTGGACTAGCGGGGGCCCGAACACCGGGGAGCTGTTTTTT. Translation gives CASSWTSGGPNTGELFF.

The V gene is TRBV11-2, the J gene TRBJ1-2, with TRBD1 as a possible D gene (5 bases). There are 15 residues in the CDR3. Trimming pared 2 bases from V and 1 base from J, leaving 11 bases between. Germline CDR1 is SGHAT and CDR2 is FQNNGV. The CDR3 DNA is TGTGCCAGCAGCTTATGGCGGGGACTTAACTATGGCTACACCTTC. Protein sequence: CASSLWRGLNYGYTF.

The chain combines TRBV9 with TRBJ2-2; 9 nucleotides agree with TRBD1. V lost 0 bases to trimming and J lost 7 bases; unmatched junction nucleotides: 4. Germline CDR1 is SGDLS and CDR2 is YYNGEE. There are 15 residues in the CDR3. CDR3 amino acids: CASSVARTGVGELFF. CDR3 bases: TGTGCCAGCAGCGTAGCTCGGACAGGGGTCGGGGAGCTGTTTTTT. Using reference TRBV9 and TRBJ2-2 for the parts outside the CDR3, the full variable domain is DSGVTQTPKHLITATGQRVTLRCSPRSGDLSVYWYQQSLDQGLQFLIQYYNGEERAKGNILERFSAQQFPDLHSELNLSSLELGDSALYFCASSVARTGVGELFFGEGSRLTVL.

The chain joins TRBV6-6 to TRBJ1-4, with 8 bases that match TRBD1. Germline V lookup: CDR1 MNHNY, CDR2 SVGAGI (reference sequence). The CDR3 runs 14 residues. V shed 6 bases, J shed 8 bases, and the junction held 8 bases outside the gene matches. CDR3 in DNA: TGTGCCAGCAGATCAACAGGGGGGCGGGAAAAACTGTTTTTT. Translated, it gives CASRSTGGREKLFF.

The chain recombines TRBV15 with TRBJ2-5, with 11 bases matching TRBD1. In germline, CDR1 is LNHNV, CDR2 YYDKDF (reference sequence). This CDR3 has 16 residues. J was trimmed by 2 bases and V by 5 bases; bases with no gene match: 7. The CDR3 region is CATSPRTGGWQETQYF. For the CDR3, the DNA is TGTGCCACCAGCCCCCGGACAGGGGGCTGGCAAGAGACCCAGTACTTC.